Here is one T cell receptor beta chain with its context. These data originate in a study of regulatory T cells in long-lasting Graves disease. The ends lost 6 bases at V and 10 bases at J; junction bases unmatched: 7. From germline, CDR1 is MNHNS and CDR2 SASEGT. This CDR3 is 14 amino acids long. Time point reported: persistent/refractory GD, antithyroid drugs over 5 years with positive TRAb. PBMC RNA was the source of the TCR library. Nine milliliters of peripheral blood were drawn into EDTA tubes. The TCR beta library used iRepertoire HTBI primers with Arm-PCR amplification of CDR3. TCRdb re-called the multiplex PCR reads through MiXCR, storing one row per CDR3 protein. This sample has hundreds of thousands of distinct CDR3 sequences, with about 20% found just once.

The source is a female donor with Graves disease. This chain uses TRBV6-1 with TRBJ1-6; TRBD1 aligns across 9 bases. The sequenced sample was peripheral blood mononuclear cells (PBMCs), obtained when the disease was refractory, from a patient treated with antithyroid drugs. CDR3 DNA sequence: TGTGCCAGCAGACGACAGGGGGTAATCTCACCCCTCCACTTT. Protein: CASRRQGVISPLHF.